This TCR beta chain was documented in a study of T-cell reconstitution after alpha-beta-depleted transplantation in children. Preparation of the TCRbeta library involved a method that used unique molecular identifiers. One entry per CDR3 protein results from TCRdb running MiXCR on the PCR reads. The sample lists about 270,000 distinct CDR3 sequences; around 9.6% were seen once. The V end was cut by 5 bases, the J end by 3 bases, with 20 bases between. Germline lookup yields CDR1 SGHVS and CDR2 FNYEAQ. The CDR3 is 16 residues long. This receptor was identified in a human donor who donated a stem cell graft to a child with SCID. This specimen consisted of PBMCs from the stem cell graft donor, obtained from the stem cell graft. The chain links TRBV7-6 to TRBJ2-7; TRBD1 might be the D (5 bases). CDR3 sequence reads: CASSETTGDLYYEQYF. In DNA, the CDR3 is TGTGCCAGCAGCGAAACTACAGGTGACCTTTACTACGAGCAGTACTTC. The variable domain in full, completed from reference TRBV7-6 and TRBJ2-7, reads GAGVSQSPRYKVTKRGQDVALRCDPISGHVSLYWYRQALGQGPEFLTYFNYEAQQDKSGLPNDRFSAERPEGSISTLTIQRTEQRDSAMYRCASSETTGDLYYEQYFGPGTRLTVT.